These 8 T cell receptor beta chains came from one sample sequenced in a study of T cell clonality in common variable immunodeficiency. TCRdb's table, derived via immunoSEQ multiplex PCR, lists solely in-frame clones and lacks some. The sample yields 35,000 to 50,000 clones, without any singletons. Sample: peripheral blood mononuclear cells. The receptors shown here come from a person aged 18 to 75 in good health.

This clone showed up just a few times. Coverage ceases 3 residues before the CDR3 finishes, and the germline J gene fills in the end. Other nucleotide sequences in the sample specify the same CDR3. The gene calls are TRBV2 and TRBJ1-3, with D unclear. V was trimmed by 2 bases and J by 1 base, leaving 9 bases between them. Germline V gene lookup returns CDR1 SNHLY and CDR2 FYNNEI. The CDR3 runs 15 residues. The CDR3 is CASSEFSTSGNTIYF. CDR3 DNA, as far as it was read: TGTGCCAGCAGTGAATTTTCGACTTCTGGAAACACC.

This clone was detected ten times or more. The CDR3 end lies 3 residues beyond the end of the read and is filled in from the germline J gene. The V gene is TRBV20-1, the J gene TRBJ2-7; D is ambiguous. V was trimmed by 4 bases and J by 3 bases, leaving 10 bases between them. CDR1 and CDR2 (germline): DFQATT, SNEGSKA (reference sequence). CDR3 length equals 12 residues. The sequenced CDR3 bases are TGCAGTGCTACCGTTTCAGGCTACGAG. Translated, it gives CSATVSGYE. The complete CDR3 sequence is CSATVSGYEQYF.

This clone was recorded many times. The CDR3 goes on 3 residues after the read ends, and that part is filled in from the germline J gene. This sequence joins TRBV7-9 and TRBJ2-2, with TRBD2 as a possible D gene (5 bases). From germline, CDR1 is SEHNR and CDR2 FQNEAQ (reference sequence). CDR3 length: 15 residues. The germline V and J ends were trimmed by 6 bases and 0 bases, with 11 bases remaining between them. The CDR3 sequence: CASRRAGTNTGELFF. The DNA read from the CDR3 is TGTGCCAGCAGACGCGCGGGCACGAACACCGGGGAG.

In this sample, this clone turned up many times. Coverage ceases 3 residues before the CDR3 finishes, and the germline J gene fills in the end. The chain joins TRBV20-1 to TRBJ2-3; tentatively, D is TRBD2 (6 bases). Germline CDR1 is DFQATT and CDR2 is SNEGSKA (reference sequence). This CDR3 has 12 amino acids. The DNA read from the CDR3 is TGCAGTGCTCGGACTACCAAAGAGACG. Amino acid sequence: CSARTTKET. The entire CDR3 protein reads CSARTTKETQYF.

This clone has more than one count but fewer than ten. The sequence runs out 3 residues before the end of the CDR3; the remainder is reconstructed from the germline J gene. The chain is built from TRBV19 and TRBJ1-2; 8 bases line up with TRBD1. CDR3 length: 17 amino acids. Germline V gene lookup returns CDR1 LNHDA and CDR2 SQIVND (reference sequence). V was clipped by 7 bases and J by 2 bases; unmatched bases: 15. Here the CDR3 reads CASTGAIGTGRNYGYTF. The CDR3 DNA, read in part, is TGTGCCAGTACGGGGGCCATCGGGACAGGACGGAACTATGGC.

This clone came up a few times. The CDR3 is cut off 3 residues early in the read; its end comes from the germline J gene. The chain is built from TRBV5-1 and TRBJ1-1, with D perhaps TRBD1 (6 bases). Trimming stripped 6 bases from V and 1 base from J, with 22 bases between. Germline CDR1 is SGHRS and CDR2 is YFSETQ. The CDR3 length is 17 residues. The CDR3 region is CASNQGATGTKNTEAFF. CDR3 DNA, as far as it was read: TGCGCCAGCAACCAGGGCGCAACAGGGACAAAGAACACTGAA.

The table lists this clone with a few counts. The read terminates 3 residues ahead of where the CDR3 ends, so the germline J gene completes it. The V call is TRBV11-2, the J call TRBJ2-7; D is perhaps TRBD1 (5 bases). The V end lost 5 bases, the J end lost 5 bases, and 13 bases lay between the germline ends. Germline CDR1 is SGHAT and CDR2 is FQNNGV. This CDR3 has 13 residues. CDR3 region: CASSRGLVDEQYF. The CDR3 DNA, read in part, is TGTGCCAGCAGCAGGGGCCTAGTAGACGAG.

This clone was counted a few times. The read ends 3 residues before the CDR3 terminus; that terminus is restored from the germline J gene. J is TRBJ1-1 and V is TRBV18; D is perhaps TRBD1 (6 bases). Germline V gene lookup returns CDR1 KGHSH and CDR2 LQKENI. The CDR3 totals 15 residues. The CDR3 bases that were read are TGTGCCAGCTCACCACCTACGGGACAAGCCTACGAG. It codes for CASSPPTGQAYE. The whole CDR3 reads CASSPPTGQAYEAFF.